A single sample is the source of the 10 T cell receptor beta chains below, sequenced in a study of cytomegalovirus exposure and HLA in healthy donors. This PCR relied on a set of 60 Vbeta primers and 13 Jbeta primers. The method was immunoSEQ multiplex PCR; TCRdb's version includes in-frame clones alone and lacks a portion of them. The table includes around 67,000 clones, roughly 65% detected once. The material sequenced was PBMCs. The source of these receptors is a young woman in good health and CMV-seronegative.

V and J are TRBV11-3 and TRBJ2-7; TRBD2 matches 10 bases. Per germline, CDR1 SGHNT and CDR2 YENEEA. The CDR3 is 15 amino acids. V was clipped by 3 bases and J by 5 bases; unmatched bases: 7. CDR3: CASSLMASGGHEQYF. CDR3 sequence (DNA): TGTGCCAGCAGCTTGATGGCTAGCGGGGGCCACGAGCAGTACTTC.

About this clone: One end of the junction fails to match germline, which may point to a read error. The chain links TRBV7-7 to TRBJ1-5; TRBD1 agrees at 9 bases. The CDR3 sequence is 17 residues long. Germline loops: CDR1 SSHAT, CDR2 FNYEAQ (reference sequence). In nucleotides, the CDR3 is TGTGCTAGCAGCTTCGTTCCCCGGGACAGGGAGCAATCAGCCCAGCATTTT. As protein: CASSFVPRDREQSAQHF.

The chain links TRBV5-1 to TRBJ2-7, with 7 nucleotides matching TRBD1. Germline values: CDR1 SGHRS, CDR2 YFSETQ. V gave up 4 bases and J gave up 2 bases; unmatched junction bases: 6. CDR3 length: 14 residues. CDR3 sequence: CASSSKTGTYEQYF. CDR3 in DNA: TGCGCCAGCAGCAGCAAGACAGGGACCTACGAGCAGTACTTC.

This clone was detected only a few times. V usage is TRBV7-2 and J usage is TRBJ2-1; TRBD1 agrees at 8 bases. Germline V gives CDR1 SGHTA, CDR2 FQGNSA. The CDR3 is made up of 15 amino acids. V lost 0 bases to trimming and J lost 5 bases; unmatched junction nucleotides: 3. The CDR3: CASSLAGQGHNEQFF. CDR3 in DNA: TGTGCCAGCAGCTTAGCAGGACAGGGTCACAATGAGCAGTTCTTC.

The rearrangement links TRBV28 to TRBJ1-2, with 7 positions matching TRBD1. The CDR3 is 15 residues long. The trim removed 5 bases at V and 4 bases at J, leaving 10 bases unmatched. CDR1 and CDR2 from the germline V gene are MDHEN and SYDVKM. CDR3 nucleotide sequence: TGTGCCAGCAGTCCCACCAGACAGGGTGGCTATGGCTACACCTTC. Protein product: CASSPTRQGGYGYTF.

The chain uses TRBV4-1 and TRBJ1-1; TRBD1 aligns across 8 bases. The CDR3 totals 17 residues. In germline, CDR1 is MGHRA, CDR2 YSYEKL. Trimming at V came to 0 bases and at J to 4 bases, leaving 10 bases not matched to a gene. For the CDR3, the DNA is TGCGCCAGCAGCCAAGAGAGGCAGGGGGCGCGGGGCACTGAAGCTTTCTTT. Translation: CASSQERQGARGTEAFF.

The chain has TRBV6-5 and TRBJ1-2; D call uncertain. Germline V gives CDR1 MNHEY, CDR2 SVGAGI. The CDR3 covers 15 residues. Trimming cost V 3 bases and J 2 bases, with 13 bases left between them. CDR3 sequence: CASSYSASANYGYTF. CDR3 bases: TGTGCCAGCAGTTATTCCGCATCCGCGAACTATGGCTACACCTTC.

CDR3 in DNA: TGCAGTGCCTACGGACAGGGTGGAGCTTTCTTT. Protein: CSAYGQGGAFF. The chain is built from TRBV20-1 and TRBJ1-1; TRBD1 aligns across 8 bases. The V gene's germline CDR1 is DFQATT and CDR2 SNEGSKA (reference sequence). J lost 10 bases, V lost 6 bases, and 7 bases had no gene match. The CDR3 contains 11 residues.

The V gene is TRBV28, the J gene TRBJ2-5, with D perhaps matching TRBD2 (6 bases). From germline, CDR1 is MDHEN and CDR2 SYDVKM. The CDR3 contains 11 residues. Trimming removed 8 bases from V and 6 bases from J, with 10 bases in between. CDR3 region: CASRDSKTQYF. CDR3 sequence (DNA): TGTGCCAGCCGGGACTCGAAGACCCAGTACTTC.

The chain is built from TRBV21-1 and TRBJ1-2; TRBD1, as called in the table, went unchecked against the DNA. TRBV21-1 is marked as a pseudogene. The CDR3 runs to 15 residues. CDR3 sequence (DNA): TGTGCCAGCAGCAAACCCATGGGACAGCTATATGGCTACACCTTC. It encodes CASSKPMGQLYGYTF.